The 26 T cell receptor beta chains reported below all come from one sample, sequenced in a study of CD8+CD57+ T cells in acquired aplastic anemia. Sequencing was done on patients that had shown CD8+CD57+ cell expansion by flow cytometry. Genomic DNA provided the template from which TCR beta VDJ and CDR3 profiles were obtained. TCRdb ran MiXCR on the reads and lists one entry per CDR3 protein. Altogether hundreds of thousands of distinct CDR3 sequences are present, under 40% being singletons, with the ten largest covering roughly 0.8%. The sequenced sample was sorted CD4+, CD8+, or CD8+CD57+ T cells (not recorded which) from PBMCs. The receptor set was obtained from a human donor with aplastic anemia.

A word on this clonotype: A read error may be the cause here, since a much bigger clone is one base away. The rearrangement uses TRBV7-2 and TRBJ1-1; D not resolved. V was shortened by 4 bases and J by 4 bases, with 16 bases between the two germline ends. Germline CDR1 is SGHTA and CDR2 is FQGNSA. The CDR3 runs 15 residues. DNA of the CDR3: TGTGCCAGCAGCTCCGTCGAAGGGATGAGCACTGAAGCTTTCTTT. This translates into CASSSVEGMSTEAFF.

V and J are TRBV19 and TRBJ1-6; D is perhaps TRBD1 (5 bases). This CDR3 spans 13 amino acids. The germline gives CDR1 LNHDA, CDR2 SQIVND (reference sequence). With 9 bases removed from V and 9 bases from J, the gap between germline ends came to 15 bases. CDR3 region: CASRDGSGSPLHF. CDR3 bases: TGTGCCAGCCGGGACGGGTCAGGTTCACCCCTCCACTTT.

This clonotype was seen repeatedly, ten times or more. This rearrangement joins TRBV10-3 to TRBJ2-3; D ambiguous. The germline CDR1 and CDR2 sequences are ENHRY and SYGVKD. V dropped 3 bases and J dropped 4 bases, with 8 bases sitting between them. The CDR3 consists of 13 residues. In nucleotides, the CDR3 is TGTGCCATCAGTGACTACGGGCCAGATACGCAGTATTTT. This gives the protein CAISDYGPDTQYF.

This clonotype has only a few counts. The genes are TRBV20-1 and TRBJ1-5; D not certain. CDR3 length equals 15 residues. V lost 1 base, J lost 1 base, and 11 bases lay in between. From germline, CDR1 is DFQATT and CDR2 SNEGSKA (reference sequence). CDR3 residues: CSARGSTYSNQPQHF. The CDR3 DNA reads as TGCAGTGCTAGAGGCTCGACCTACAGCAATCAGCCCCAGCATTTT.

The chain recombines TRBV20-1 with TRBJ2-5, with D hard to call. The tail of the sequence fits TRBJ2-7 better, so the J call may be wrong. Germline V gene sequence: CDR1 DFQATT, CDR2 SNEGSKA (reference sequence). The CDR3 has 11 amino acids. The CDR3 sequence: CSANRLYEQYF. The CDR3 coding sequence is TGCAGTGCAAACCGCCTCTACGAGCAGTACTTC.

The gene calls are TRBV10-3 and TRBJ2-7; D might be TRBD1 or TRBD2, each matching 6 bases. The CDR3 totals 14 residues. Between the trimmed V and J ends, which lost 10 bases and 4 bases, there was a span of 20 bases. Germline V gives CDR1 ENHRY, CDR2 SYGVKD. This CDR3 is CASQNRGLLYEQYF. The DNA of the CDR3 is TGTGCCAGTCAGAACCGGGGGCTCCTGTACGAGCAGTACTTC.

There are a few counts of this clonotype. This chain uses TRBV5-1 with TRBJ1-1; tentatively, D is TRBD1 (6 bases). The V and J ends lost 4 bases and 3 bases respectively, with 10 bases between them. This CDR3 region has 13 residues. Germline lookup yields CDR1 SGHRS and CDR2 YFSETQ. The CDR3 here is CASSPNRDTEAFF. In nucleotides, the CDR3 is TGCGCCAGCAGCCCAAACAGGGACACTGAAGCTTTCTTT.

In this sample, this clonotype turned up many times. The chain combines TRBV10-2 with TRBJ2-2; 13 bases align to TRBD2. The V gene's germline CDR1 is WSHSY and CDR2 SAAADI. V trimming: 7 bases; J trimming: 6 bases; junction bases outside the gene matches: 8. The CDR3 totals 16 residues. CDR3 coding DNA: TGCGCCAGCAATGGGACTAGCGGGAACGTCGCCGGGGAGCTGTTTTTT. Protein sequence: CASNGTSGNVAGELFF.

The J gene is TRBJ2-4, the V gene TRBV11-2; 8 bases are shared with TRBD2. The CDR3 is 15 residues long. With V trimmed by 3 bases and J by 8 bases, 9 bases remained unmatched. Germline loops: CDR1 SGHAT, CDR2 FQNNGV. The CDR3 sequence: CASSLPGLSGDIQYF. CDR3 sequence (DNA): TGTGCCAGCAGCTTGCCCGGACTTAGCGGGGACATTCAGTACTTC.

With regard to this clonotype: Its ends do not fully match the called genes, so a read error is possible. The CDR3 sequence: CASSPGQGSLKGYAF. CDR3 in DNA: TGTGCCAGCAGTCCGGGACAGGGGAGCTTAAAGGGCTACGCCTTC. V usage is TRBV12-3 or TRBV12-4 and J usage is TRBJ1-2; 10 bases match TRBD1. This CDR3 comprises 15 residues.

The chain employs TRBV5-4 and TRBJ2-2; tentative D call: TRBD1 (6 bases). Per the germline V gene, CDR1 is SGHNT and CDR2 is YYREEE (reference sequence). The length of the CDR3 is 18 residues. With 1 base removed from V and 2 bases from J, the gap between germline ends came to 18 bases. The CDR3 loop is CASSLFSGRGLNTGELFF. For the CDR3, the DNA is TGTGCCAGCAGCTTGTTCTCCGGCAGGGGCCTTAACACCGGGGAGCTGTTTTTT.

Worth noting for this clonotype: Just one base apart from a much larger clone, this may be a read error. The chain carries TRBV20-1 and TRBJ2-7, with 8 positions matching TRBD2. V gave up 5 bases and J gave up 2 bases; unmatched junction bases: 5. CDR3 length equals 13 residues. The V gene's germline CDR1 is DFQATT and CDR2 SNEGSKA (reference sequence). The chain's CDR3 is CSAGVSGTYEQYF. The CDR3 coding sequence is TGCAGTGCTGGCGTTAGCGGGACCTACGAGCAGTACTTC.

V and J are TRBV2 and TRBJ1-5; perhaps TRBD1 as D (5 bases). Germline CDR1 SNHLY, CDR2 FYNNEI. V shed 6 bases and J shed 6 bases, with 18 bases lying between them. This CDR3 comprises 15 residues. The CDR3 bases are TGTGCCAGCAGCCAAGATATTTCGAGGGGTCAGCCCCAGCATTTT. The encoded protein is CASSQDISRGQPQHF.

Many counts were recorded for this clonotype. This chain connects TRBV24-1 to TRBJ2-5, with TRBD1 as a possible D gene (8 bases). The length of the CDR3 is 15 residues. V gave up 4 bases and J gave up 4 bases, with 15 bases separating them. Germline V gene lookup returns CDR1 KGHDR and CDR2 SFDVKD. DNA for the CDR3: TGTGCCACCAGTGACCTGGACAGGGAGGGAGAGACCCAGTACTTC. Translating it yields CATSDLDREGETQYF.

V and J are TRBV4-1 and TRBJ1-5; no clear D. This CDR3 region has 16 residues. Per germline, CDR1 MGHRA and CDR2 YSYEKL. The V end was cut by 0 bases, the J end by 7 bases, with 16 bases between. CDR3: CASSQDPGEYQQPQHF. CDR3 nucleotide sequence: TGCGCCAGCAGCCAAGATCCGGGAGAGTATCAACAGCCCCAGCATTTT.

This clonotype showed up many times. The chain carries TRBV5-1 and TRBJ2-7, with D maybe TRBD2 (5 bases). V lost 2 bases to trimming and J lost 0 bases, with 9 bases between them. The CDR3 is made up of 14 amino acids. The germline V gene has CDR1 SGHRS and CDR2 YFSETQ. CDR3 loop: CASSLAVVSYEQYF. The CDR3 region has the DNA TGCGCCAGCAGCTTAGCGGTAGTCTCCTACGAGCAGTACTTC.

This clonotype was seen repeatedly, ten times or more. In DNA form, the CDR3 reads TGTGCCAGTAGTATGGAGGTTTGGGGGTCGAAGGAGCAGTACTTC. Its translation is CASSMEVWGSKEQYF. This chain joins TRBV19 and TRBJ2-7, with D perhaps TRBD1 or TRBD2 (5 bases each). V was pared by 3 bases and J by 7 bases, with 19 bases between. CDR1 and CDR2 from the germline V gene are LNHDA and SQIVND (reference sequence). This CDR3 contains 15 residues.

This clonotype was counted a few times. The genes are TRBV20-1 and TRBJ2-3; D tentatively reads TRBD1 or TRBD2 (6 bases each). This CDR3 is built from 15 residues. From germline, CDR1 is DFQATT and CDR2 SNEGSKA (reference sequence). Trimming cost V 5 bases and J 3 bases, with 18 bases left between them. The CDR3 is CSAYSYRGTTDTQYF. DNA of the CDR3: TGCAGTGCTTACTCATATCGGGGGACAACAGATACGCAGTATTTT.

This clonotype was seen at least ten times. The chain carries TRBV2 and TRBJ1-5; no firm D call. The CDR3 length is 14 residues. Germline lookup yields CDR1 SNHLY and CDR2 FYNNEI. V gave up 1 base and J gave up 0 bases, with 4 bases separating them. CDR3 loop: CASSEVYSNQPQHF. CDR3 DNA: TGTGCCAGCAGTGAAGTATATAGCAATCAGCCCCAGCATTTT. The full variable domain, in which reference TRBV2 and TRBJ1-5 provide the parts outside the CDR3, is EPEVTQTPSHQVTQMGQEVILRCVPISNHLYFYWYRQILGQKVEFLVSFYNNEISEKSEIFDDQFSVERPDGSNFTLKIRSTKLEDSAMYFCASSEVYSNQPQHFGDGTRLSIL.

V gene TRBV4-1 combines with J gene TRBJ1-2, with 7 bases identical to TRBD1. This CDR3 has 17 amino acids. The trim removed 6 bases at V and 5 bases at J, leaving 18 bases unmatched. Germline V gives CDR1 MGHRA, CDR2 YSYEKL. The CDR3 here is CASRPGLRDGTVYGYTF. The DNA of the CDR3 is TGCGCCAGCAGACCAGGCTTAAGAGACGGGACAGTATATGGCTACACCTTC.

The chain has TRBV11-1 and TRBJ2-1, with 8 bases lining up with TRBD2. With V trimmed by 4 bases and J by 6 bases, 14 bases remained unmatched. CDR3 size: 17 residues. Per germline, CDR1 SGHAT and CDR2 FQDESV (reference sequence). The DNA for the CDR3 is TGTGCCAGCAGCTCAATAAGCGGGAGCTATCCTGGCAATGAGCAGTTCTTC. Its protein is CASSSISGSYPGNEQFF. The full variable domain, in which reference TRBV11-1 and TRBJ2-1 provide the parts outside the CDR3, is EAEVAQSPRYKITEKSQAVAFWCDPISGHATLYWYRQILGQGPELLVQFQDESVVDDSQLPKDRFSAERLKGVDSTLKIQPAELGDSAMYLCASSSISGSYPGNEQFFGPGTRLTVL.

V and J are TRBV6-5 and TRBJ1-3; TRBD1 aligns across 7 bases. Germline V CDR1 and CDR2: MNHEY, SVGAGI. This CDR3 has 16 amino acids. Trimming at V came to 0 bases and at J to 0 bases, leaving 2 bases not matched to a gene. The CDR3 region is CASSYSGTASGNTIYF. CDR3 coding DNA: TGTGCCAGCAGTTACTCGGGGACAGCCTCTGGAAACACCATATATTTT.

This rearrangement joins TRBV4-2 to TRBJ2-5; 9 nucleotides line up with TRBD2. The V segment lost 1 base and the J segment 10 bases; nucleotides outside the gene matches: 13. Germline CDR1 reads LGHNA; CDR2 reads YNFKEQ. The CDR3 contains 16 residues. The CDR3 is CASSQGPGRGGQNQYF. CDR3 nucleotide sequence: TGTGCCAGCAGCCAAGGTCCGGGGCGGGGGGGCCAAAACCAGTACTTC.

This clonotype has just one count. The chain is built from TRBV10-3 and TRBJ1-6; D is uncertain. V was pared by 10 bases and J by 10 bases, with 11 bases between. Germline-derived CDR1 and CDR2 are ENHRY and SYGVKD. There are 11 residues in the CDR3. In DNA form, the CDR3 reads TGTGCCACGGGAATCGGGTCACCCCTCCACTTT. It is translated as CATGIGSPLHF.

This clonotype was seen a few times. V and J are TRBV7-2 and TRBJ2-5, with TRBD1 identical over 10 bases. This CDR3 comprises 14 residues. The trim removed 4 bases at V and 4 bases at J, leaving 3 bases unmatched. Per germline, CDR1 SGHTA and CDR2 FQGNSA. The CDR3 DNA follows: TGTGCCAGCAGCTCGGGACAGGGGCGAGAGACCCAGTACTTC. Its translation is CASSSGQGRETQYF.

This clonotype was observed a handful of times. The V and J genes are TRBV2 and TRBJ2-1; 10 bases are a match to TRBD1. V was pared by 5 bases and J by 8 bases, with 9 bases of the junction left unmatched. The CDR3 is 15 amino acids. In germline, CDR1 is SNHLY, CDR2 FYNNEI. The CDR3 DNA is TGTGCCAGCAGTTATCTTCGACAGGGGGCAGATGAGCAGTTCTTC. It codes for CASSYLRQGADEQFF.